This entry describes one TCR beta chain. The CDR3 length is 15 residues. V was trimmed by 2 bases and J by 1 base, leaving 12 bases between them. Germline-derived CDR1 and CDR2 are SGHRS and YFSETQ. TCR beta VDJ and CDR3 were profiled, and genomic DNA was the template. TCRdb used MiXCR to reprocess the reads, holding one entry per CDR3 protein. The table has 150,000 to 200,000 distinct CDR3 sequences, around 45% seen once. This specimen belongs to a study of CD8+CD57+ T cells in acquired aplastic anemia. About the study: Average DNA yield from sorted CD4+ and CD8+ cells was about 3.2 ug.

Patients included in sequencing had previously demonstrated CD8+CD57+ cell expansion by flow cytometry. The chain carries TRBV5-1 and TRBJ1-1; D ambiguous. This TCR came from a human donor with aplastic anemia. The sequenced material came from sorted CD4+, CD8+, or CD8+CD57+ T cells (not recorded which) from PBMCs. In nucleotides, the CDR3 is TGCGCCAGCAGCTTCCAACTCGTGACGAACACTGAAGCTTTCTTT. Protein product: CASSFQLVTNTEAFF.